These 29 T cell receptor beta chains share one sample of origin, sequenced in a study of human T cells and chemical hapten exposure. Time point defined: patch test 2, 6 weeks after DPC sensitization. Documented treatment: therapeutic diphenylcyclopropenone sensitization with weekly scalp DPC. In TCRdb, the RACE reads were re-called with MiXCR into one record per CDR3 protein. The data show approximately 120,000 distinct CDR3 sequences, with more than 7% seen just once and 3.1% held by the top ten. The specimen comprised whole blood, sampled in connection with sensitization to the hapten diphenylcyclopropenone (DPC). The receptors stem from a woman in her forties with alopecia areata. Some clones in this sample may be carry-over from other donors' samples.

The chain employs TRBV27 and TRBJ1-6, with 9 bases aligning to TRBD1. The CDR3 extends over 15 amino acids. Germline CDR1 reads MNHEY; CDR2 reads SMNVEV (reference sequence). V was pared by 7 bases and J by 9 bases, with 10 bases of the junction left unmatched. CDR3 DNA sequence: TGTGCCAGCACAATAGTTAGGACAGGGGTTTCACCCCTCCACTTT. It specifies CASTIVRTGVSPLHF.

This clonotype was counted a single time. This may be a read error, as it is one base from a much larger clone. The chain uses TRBV4-1 and TRBJ1-3; D call uncertain. The CDR3 spans 14 residues. The V and J ends lost 0 bases and 8 bases respectively, with 11 bases between them. CDR1 and CDR2 (germline): MGHRA, YSYEKL. The CDR3 nucleotides are TGCGCCAGCAGCCAAGAGCTAAGGCGGGACACCATATATTTT. Its translation is CASSQELRRDTIYF.

This clonotype was detected ten times or more. This rearrangement joins TRBV28 to TRBJ1-2; D gene uncertain. V lost 3 bases and J 7 bases, leaving 18 bases between the germline ends. The length of the CDR3 is 15 residues. Germline CDR1 MDHEN, CDR2 SYDVKM. The CDR3 sequence is CASSFGQSLRSGYTF. The CDR3 nucleotides are TGTGCCAGCAGTTTCGGGCAGAGTTTGCGGTCTGGCTACACCTTC.

This clonotype came up a few times. J is TRBJ2-6 and V is TRBV3-1; 11 positions agree with TRBD2. The CDR3 is 21 residues long. J gave up 0 bases and V 0 bases, and 10 bases lay outside the gene matches. CDR1 and CDR2 (germline): LGHDT, YNNKEL (reference sequence). The chain's CDR3 is CASSQELAGGLPSSGANVLTF. In nucleotides, the CDR3 is TGTGCCAGCAGCCAAGAGCTAGCGGGGGGTCTCCCAAGCTCTGGGGCCAACGTCCTGACTTTC.

In this sample, this clonotype turned up many times. The genes are TRBV6-2 or TRBV6-3 and TRBJ1-2; 10 bases align to TRBD1. Germline loops: CDR1 MNHEY, CDR2 SVGEGT. The CDR3 loop spans 14 amino acids. J was trimmed by 7 bases and V by 5 bases; bases with no gene match: 7. CDR3 sequence: CASSRDRGASGYTF. The CDR3 DNA follows: TGTGCCAGCAGTAGGGACAGGGGCGCCAGTGGCTACACCTTC.

This clonotype appeared many times. J is TRBJ2-7 and V is TRBV4-1, with 9 bases aligning to TRBD1. The trim removed 4 bases at V and 2 bases at J, leaving 9 bases unmatched. The CDR3 spans 16 residues. CDR1 MGHRA and CDR2 YSYEKL come from the germline V gene. CDR3: CASSLLSGTGPYEQYF. For the CDR3, the DNA is TGCGCCAGCAGCCTTCTTTCCGGGACAGGGCCCTACGAGCAGTACTTC.

The sample holds many counts of this clonotype. The J gene is TRBJ1-1, the V gene TRBV7-9, with D unresolved. Trimming shortened V by 3 bases and J by 1 base, and 6 bases separated the two germline ends. The CDR3 has 13 amino acids. CDR1 SEHNR and CDR2 FQNEAQ come from the germline V gene (reference sequence). Here the CDR3 reads CASSFGENTEAFF. In DNA, the CDR3 is TGTGCCAGCAGCTTTGGGGAGAACACTGAAGCTTTCTTT.

Ten or more counts support this clonotype. The chain employs TRBV29-1 and TRBJ1-4; D is perhaps TRBD1 (5 bases). The V and J ends lost 7 bases and 8 bases respectively, with 14 bases between them. This CDR3 spans 12 amino acids. The germline V gene encodes CDR1 SQVTM and CDR2 ANQGSEA. The CDR3 region has the DNA TGCAGCGCCCGCGGGACTGGGGAAAAACTGTTTTTT. Protein: CSARGTGEKLFF.

The chain employs TRBV9 and TRBJ1-4; 8 bases align to TRBD1. This CDR3 has 15 residues. The germline gives CDR1 SGDLS, CDR2 YYNGEE. The J segment lost 4 bases and the V segment lost 3 bases, leaving 5 bases of the junction unmatched. CDR3 DNA sequence: TGTGCCAGCAGCGCCAGGACAGGGCTTAATGAAAAACTGTTTTTT. This encodes CASSARTGLNEKLFF. Drawing the rest from reference TRBV9 and TRBJ1-4, the complete variable domain is DSGVTQTPKHLITATGQRVTLRCSPRSGDLSVYWYQQSLDQGLQFLIQYYNGEERAKGNILERFSAQQFPDLHSELNLSSLELGDSALYFCASSARTGLNEKLFFGSGTQLSVL.

This clonotype came up a few times. The rearrangement uses TRBV5-1 and TRBJ2-1; no reliable D call. Germline V gives CDR1 SGHRS, CDR2 YFSETQ. This CDR3 contains 14 residues. Trimming removed 0 bases from V and 9 bases from J, with 13 bases in between. The CDR3 loop is CASSLEPAGREQFF. CDR3 DNA: TGCGCCAGCAGCTTGGAACCGGCTGGGCGTGAGCAGTTCTTC.

This clonotype was recorded many times. This sequence joins TRBV5-1 and TRBJ1-1, with 10 bases identical to TRBD1. J was trimmed by 1 base and V by 4 bases; bases with no gene match: 10. CDR1 is SGHRS, CDR2 YFSETQ, per germline. This CDR3 is 17 amino acids long. In nucleotides, the CDR3 is TGCGCCAGCAGCCGGACAGGGGGGCGTCCCTCGAACACTGAAGCTTTCTTT. This encodes CASSRTGGRPSNTEAFF.

This clonotype was seen ten or more times. A junction end diverges from the germline sequence, so it may reflect a read error. J is TRBJ2-5 and V is TRBV7-7, with 14 bases aligning to TRBD2. This CDR3 region has 19 residues. Per the germline V gene, CDR1 is SSHAT and CDR2 is FNYEAQ (reference sequence). The CDR3 DNA sequence: TGTGCTAGCAGCTTAGGCTTAGCCGGACTAGCGGGGGGACAAGAGACCCAGTACTTC. Translated: CASSLGLAGLAGGQETQYF.

This clonotype was counted many times. This chain links TRBV7-6 with TRBJ2-1; 8 positions match TRBD1. The CDR3 contains 14 residues. Germline trimming cut 3 bases from V and 3 bases from J; bases unmatched to any gene: 1. Germline V lookup: CDR1 SGHVS, CDR2 FNYEAQ. Here the CDR3 DNA reads TGTGCCAGCAGCTTCACAGGGGGCTACAATGAGCAGTTCTTC. Translating gives CASSFTGGYNEQFF.

Many counts were recorded for this clonotype. The V call is TRBV4-3, the J call TRBJ1-5; TRBD1 might be the D (6 bases). The CDR3 loop spans 16 amino acids. Germline assignment: CDR1 LGHNA and CDR2 YSLEER. V dropped 0 bases and J dropped 5 bases, with 14 bases sitting between them. CDR3 DNA: TGCGCCAGCAGCCAAGATCTTTGGGGGGCACATCAGCCCCAGCATTTT. Amino acid sequence: CASSQDLWGAHQPQHF.

In this sample, this clonotype turned up many times. The gene calls are TRBV5-1 and TRBJ2-1, with 11 positions matching TRBD2. The CDR3 has 15 residues. CDR1 is SGHRS, CDR2 YFSETQ, per germline. Unmatched junction bases numbered 6, after V lost 3 bases and J lost 7 bases. CDR3 DNA sequence: TGCGCCAGCAGCTATAGCGGGGGGGCCGCAAATGAGCAGTTCTTC. Protein sequence: CASSYSGGAANEQFF.

This clonotype was found a few times. V usage is TRBV12-3 or TRBV12-4 and J usage is TRBJ1-3; 11 bases map to TRBD1. The CDR3 consists of 16 residues. The junction had 4 bases not matched to a gene; V was cut back by 6 bases and J by 0 bases. The CDR3 reads CASSGTGGYSGNTIYF. The DNA for the CDR3 is TGTGCCAGCAGCGGGACAGGGGGGTACTCTGGAAACACCATATATTTT.

The chain employs TRBV7-9 and TRBJ2-3; the match to TRBD2 covers 10 bases. Germline trimming cut 0 bases from V and 0 bases from J; bases unmatched to any gene: 6. CDR3 length equals 18 residues. Germline V CDR1 and CDR2: SEHNR, FQNEAQ (reference sequence). CDR3: CASSLAGTSARSTDTQYF. As DNA, the CDR3 is TGTGCCAGCAGCTTAGCGGGGACTAGCGCCCGAAGCACAGATACGCAGTATTTT.

On this clonotype itself: A clone one base away is much larger, so this may be a read error. The chain couples TRBV27 to TRBJ2-7; no clear D gene. CDR3 length: 15 residues. Per the germline V gene, CDR1 is MNHEY and CDR2 is SMNVEV (reference sequence). In DNA, the CDR3 is TGTGCCAGCAGTTTATCTCCGGACGGCTCCTACGAGAAGTACTTC. Amino acids: CASSLSPDGSYEKYF.

The count of this clonotype is one. The CDR3 loop is CASSFRANTQYF. DNA of the CDR3: TGTGCCAGCAGTTTCCGGGCGAATACGCAGTATTTT. The V gene is TRBV12-3 or TRBV12-4, the J gene TRBJ2-3; no clear D gene. V was pared by 3 bases and J by 7 bases, with 8 bases between. This CDR3 has 12 residues.

Ten or more counts support this clonotype. The chain combines TRBV25-1 with TRBJ2-5, with 7 bases aligning to TRBD2. V lost 1 base, J lost 1 base, and 12 bases stayed unmatched. Germline V gene sequence: CDR1 MGHDK, CDR2 SYGVNS. The CDR3 runs to 18 residues. The CDR3 DNA reads as TGTGCCAGCAGTGAATGGCTGGCTAGCGGTTCCCCCCAAGAGACCCAGTACTTC. The encoded protein is CASSEWLASGSPQETQYF.

The V and J genes are TRBV7-9 and TRBJ1-2, with a tentative D call TRBD1 (5 bases). Germline V gene sequence: CDR1 SEHNR, CDR2 FQNEAQ (reference sequence). Trimming left V 7 bases short and J 7 bases short, with 16 bases between. This CDR3 contains 13 residues. The CDR3 loop reads CASTTRPGRGYTF. As DNA, the CDR3 is TGTGCCAGCACCACCCGGCCGGGACGTGGCTACACCTTC.

The V and J genes are TRBV5-6 and TRBJ1-1; a weak D match, TRBD1 (5 bases). The CDR3 runs to 14 residues. The V end lost 4 bases, the J end lost 4 bases, and 14 bases lay between the germline ends. From germline, CDR1 is SGHDT and CDR2 YYEEEE. CDR3 loop: CASSRGPLGTEAFF. The CDR3 DNA follows: TGTGCCAGCAGCCGGGGACCCCTGGGCACTGAAGCTTTCTTT. Based on the CDR3 plus reference TRBV5-6 and TRBJ1-1, the full variable domain is DAGVTQSPTHLIKTRGQQVTLRCSPKSGHDTVSWYQQALGQGPQFIFQYYEEEERQRGNFPDRFSGHQFPNYSSELNVNALLLGDSALYLCASSRGPLGTEAFFGQGTRLTVV.

This clonotype was counted ten times or more. The chain uses TRBV7-9 and TRBJ1-1, with D uncertain. CDR1 is SEHNR, CDR2 FQNEAQ, per germline (reference sequence). V was clipped by 5 bases and J by 4 bases, with 8 bases between them. The CDR3 extends over 12 amino acids. For the CDR3, the DNA is TGTGCCAGCAGCCCCGACGGCACTGAAGCTTTCTTT. Encoded protein: CASSPDGTEAFF.

V gene TRBV29-1 combines with J gene TRBJ1-2, with D hard to call. The CDR3 consists of 11 residues. The V end lost 5 bases, the J end lost 5 bases, and 9 bases lay between the germline ends. Germline assignment: CDR1 SQVTM and CDR2 ANQGSEA. In DNA, the CDR3 is TGCAGCGTTCAGCGGGGTTATGGCTACACCTTC. Translation: CSVQRGYGYTF.

This clonotype was recorded at least ten times. The chain couples TRBV12-3 or TRBV12-4 to TRBJ2-4, with TRBD1 as a possible D gene (6 bases). The CDR3 consists of 14 residues. Trimming stripped 3 bases from V and 5 bases from J, with 11 bases between. CDR3 protein: CASSFSGGQNIQYF. The DNA for the CDR3 is TGTGCCAGCAGTTTCTCTGGGGGCCAAAACATTCAGTACTTC.

This clonotype was recorded at least ten times. This chain connects TRBV6-6 to TRBJ1-1, with D hard to call. CDR1 and CDR2 from the germline V gene are MNHNY and SVGAGI (reference sequence). V gave up 0 bases and J gave up 6 bases, with 14 bases separating them. The CDR3 contains 15 residues. CDR3 in amino acids: CASSYSSIDGPEAFF. In DNA, the CDR3 is TGTGCCAGCAGTTACTCGAGTATCGATGGGCCTGAAGCTTTCTTT.

This clonotype appeared a few times. This sequence joins TRBV6-2 or TRBV6-3 and TRBJ2-7; tentative D call: TRBD1 (5 bases). Germline CDR1 MNHEY, CDR2 SVGEGT. The CDR3 extends over 13 amino acids. With 3 bases removed from V and 6 bases from J, the gap between germline ends came to 12 bases. CDR3 protein: CASSYTGVGEQYF. The CDR3 DNA sequence: TGTGCCAGCAGTTATACAGGAGTCGGCGAGCAGTACTTC.

This clonotype appeared many times. This sequence joins TRBV6-2 or TRBV6-3 and TRBJ2-7; TRBD2 aligns across 9 bases. The CDR3 length is 15 residues. CDR1 and CDR2 (germline): MNHEY, SVGEGT. The trim removed 5 bases at V and 1 base at J, leaving 6 bases unmatched. The DNA of the CDR3 is TGTGCCAGCAGTCCCTTGACTAGCGGATCCTACGAGCAGTACTTC. Translated: CASSPLTSGSYEQYF.

In its sample, this clonotype was seen a few times. The CDR3 reads CASSLWAGSNTGELFF. The CDR3 bases are TGTGCCAGCAGCTTATGGGCGGGGTCGAACACCGGGGAGCTGTTTTTT. J is TRBJ2-2 and V is TRBV7-2; D perhaps matches TRBD2 (6 bases). The CDR3 contains 16 residues. V was shortened by 2 bases and J by 0 bases, with 10 bases between the two germline ends. Looked up from germline, CDR1 is SGHTA and CDR2 is FQGNSA.